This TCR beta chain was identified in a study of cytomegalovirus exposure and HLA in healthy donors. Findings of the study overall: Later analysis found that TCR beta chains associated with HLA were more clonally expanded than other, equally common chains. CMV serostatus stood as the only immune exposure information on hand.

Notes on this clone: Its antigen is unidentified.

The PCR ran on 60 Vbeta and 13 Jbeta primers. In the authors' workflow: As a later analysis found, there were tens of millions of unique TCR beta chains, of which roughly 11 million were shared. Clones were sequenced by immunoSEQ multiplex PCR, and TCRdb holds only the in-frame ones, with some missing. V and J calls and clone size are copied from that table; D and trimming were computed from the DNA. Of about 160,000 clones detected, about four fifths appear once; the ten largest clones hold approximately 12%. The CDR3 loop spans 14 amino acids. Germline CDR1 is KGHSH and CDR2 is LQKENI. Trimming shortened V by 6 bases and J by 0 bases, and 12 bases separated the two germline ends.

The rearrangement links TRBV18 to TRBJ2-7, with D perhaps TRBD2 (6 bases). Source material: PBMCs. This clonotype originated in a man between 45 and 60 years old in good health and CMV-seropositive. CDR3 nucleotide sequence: TGTGCCAGCTCCCGGGCTAGCGTCTCCTACGAGCAGTACTTC. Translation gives CASSRASVSYEQYF. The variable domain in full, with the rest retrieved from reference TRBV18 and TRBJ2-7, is NAGVMQNPRHLVRRRGQEARLRCSPMKGHSHVYWYRQLPEEGLKFMVYLQKENIIDESGMPKERFSAEFPKEGPSILRIQQVVRGDSAAYFCASSRASVSYEQYFGPGTRLTVT.